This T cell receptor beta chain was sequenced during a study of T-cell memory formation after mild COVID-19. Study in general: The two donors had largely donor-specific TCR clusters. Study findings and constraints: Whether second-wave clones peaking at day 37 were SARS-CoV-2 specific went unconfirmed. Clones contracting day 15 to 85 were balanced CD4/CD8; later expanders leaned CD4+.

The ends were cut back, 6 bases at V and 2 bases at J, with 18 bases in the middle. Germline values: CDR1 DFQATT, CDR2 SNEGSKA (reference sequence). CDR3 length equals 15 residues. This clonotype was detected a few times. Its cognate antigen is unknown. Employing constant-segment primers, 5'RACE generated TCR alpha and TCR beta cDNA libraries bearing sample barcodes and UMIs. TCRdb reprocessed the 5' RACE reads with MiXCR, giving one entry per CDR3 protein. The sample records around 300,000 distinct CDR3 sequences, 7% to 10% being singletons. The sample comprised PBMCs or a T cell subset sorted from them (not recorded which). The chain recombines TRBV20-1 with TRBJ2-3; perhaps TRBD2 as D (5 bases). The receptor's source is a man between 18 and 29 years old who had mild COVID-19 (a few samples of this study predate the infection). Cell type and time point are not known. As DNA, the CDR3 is TGCAGTGCACCCGTAACTAGGAGGTTCACAGATACGCAGTATTTT. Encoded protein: CSAPVTRRFTDTQYF.